Listed below are T cell receptor beta chains from one sample, sequenced in a study of CD4+ T cells in melanoma. Generated by immunoSEQ multiplex PCR, the TCRdb table keeps only in-frame clones and is missing some. The data show more than 90,000 clones, with 92% seen just once and 3% to 4% held by the top ten. Sample: peripheral blood. The receptors here all came from a human donor with melanoma. Each CDR3 is given with its conserved first and last residue. The D gene is left open where the match is weak. Expanded clones are given a class, and other clones once, few, many or no size at all.

J: TRBJ2-2
V: TRBV2
D: -
size: once
CDR3: CASRVFSGELFF
DNA: TGTGCCAGCAGAGTCTTCTCCGGGGAGCTGTTTTTT

J: TRBJ1-2
V: TRBV5-1
D: -
size: -
CDR3: CASSPSHSADGYTF
DNA: TGCGCCAGCAGCCCGTCACACAGTGCGGATGGCTACACCTTC

J: TRBJ1-4
V: TRBV30
D: -
size: -
CDR3: CAWANNEKLFF
DNA: TGTGCCTGGGCCAATAATGAAAAACTGTTTTTT

J: TRBJ2-5
V: TRBV19
D: -
size: -
CDR3: CASSNSVETQYF
DNA: TGTGCCAGTAGTAATTCCGTAGAGACCCAGTACTTC

J: TRBJ2-3
V: TRBV28
D: TRBD1
size: -
CDR3: CASSLAGTGVGDTQYF
DNA: TGTGCCAGCAGTCTAGCCGGGACAGGGGTGGGAGATACGCAGTATTTT

J: TRBJ2-1
V: TRBV4-1
D: TRBD2
size: -
CDR3: CASSQDPEAGGTRGQFF
DNA: TGCGCCAGCAGCCAAGATCCCGAGGCGGGGGGAACCCGGGGGCAGTTCTTC

J: TRBJ2-1
V: TRBV7-3
D: -
size: -
CDR3: CASSRFQGSSYNEQFF
DNA: TGTGCCAGCAGTCGATTCCAAGGGAGCTCCTACAATGAGCAGTTCTTC

J: TRBJ2-7
V: TRBV7-9
D: TRBD2
size: -
CDR3: CASSLGLAAYEQYF
DNA: TGTGCCAGCAGCTTGGGACTAGCGGCCTACGAGCAGTACTTC

J: TRBJ2-7
V: TRBV4-1
D: -
size: -
CDR3: CASSQPGQPYEQYF
DNA: TGCGCCAGCAGCCAGCCTGGACAGCCCTACGAGCAGTACTTC

J: TRBJ2-2
V: TRBV10-3
D: -
size: -
CDR3: CAISPLTGTPAGELFF
DNA: TGTGCCATCAGCCCCCTGACCGGGACGCCTGCCGGGGAGCTGTTTTTT

J: TRBJ1-3
V: TRBV6-6
D: -
size: -
CDR3: CASTDQGNSGNTIYF
DNA: TGTGCCAGCACCGATCAGGGGAACTCTGGAAACACCATATATTTT

J: TRBJ2-1
V: TRBV4-2
D: TRBD2
size: -
CDR3: CASSGGLAGDFYNEQFF
DNA: TGTGCCAGCAGCGGGGGACTAGCGGGGGACTTTTACAATGAGCAGTTCTTC

J: TRBJ2-3
V: TRBV5-4
D: -
size: -
CDR3: CASSLSRAIADTQYF
DNA: TGTGCCAGCAGCTTAAGCAGGGCTATCGCAGATACGCAGTATTTT

J: TRBJ1-4
V: TRBV2
D: -
size: -
CDR3: CASSAEGVGVFVTNEKLFF
DNA: TGTGCCAGCAGTGCGGAGGGGGTCGGTGTTTTTGTAACTAATGAAAAACTGTTTTTT

J: TRBJ2-5
V: TRBV27
D: -
size: -
CDR3: CASSKQGPGTQYF
DNA: TGTGCCAGTAGTAAACAGGGTCCCGGGACCCAGTACTTC

J: TRBJ2-2
V: TRBV5-1
D: TRBD1
size: -
CDR3: CASSLAQGADTGELFF
DNA: TGCGCCAGCAGCTTGGCGCAGGGGGCGGACACCGGGGAGCTGTTTTTT

J: TRBJ2-7
V: TRBV5-1
D: TRBD1
size: once
CDR3: CASSLVRDSYEQYF
DNA: TGCGCCAGCAGCTTGGTCCGGGACAGCTACGAGCAGTACTTC

J: TRBJ2-3
V: TRBV11-1
D: -
size: -
CDR3: CASSLLDTQYF
DNA: TGTGCCAGCAGCTTACTGGATACGCAGTATTTT

J: TRBJ2-7
V: TRBV12-5
D: TRBD1
size: -
CDR3: CASGTGTGDYEQYF
DNA: TGTGCTAGTGGAACCGGGACAGGGGACTACGAGCAGTACTTC

J: TRBJ2-2
V: TRBV12-2
D: -
size: -
CDR3: CATTSEGDSHLSVDTGELFF
DNA: TGTGCGACTACCTCGGAGGGGGACAGCCACTTGTCCGTGGACACCGGGGAGCTGTTTTTT

J: TRBJ1-6
V: TRBV6-6
D: -
size: -
CDR3: CASSPGLPGLGIHF
DNA: TGTGCCAGCAGCCCCGGATTGCCCGGACTCGGCATCCACTTT

J: TRBJ2-6
V: TRBV6-5
D: -
size: once
CDR3: CASGRGSGANVLTF
DNA: TGTGCCAGCGGAAGGGGTTCTGGGGCCAACGTCCTGACTTTC

J: TRBJ2-7
V: TRBV27
D: -
size: -
CDR3: CASSLLATDSVYEQYF
DNA: TGTGCCAGCAGTTTGTTAGCGACAGACAGCGTCTACGAGCAGTACTTC

J: TRBJ2-7
V: TRBV7-3
D: -
size: -
CDR3: CASSPRVGSYEQYF
DNA: TGTGCCAGCAGCCCCCGGGTTGGCTCTTACGAGCAGTACTTC

J: TRBJ2-1
V: TRBV5-4
D: -
size: -
CDR3: CASSWGYRDNEQFF
DNA: TGTGCCAGCAGTTGGGGGTATCGAGACAATGAGCAGTTCTTC

J: TRBJ1-5
V: TRBV15
D: TRBD1
size: -
CDR3: CATSTKFRGHQPQHF
DNA: TGTGCCACCAGCACCAAGTTCAGGGGGCATCAGCCCCAGCATTTT

J: TRBJ2-7
V: TRBV4-2
D: TRBD2
size: -
CDR3: CASSQEIAGVYEQYF
DNA: TGTGCCAGCAGCCAAGAGATAGCGGGAGTTTACGAGCAGTACTTC

J: TRBJ1-1
V: TRBV7-8
D: TRBD1
size: -
CDR3: CASSLGGTGNTEAFF
DNA: TGTGCCAGCAGCTTAGGGGGGACAGGGAACACTGAAGCTTTCTTT

J: TRBJ1-5
V: TRBV2
D: -
size: -
CDR3: CASSLVKGTQPQHF
DNA: TGTGCCAGCAGTTTAGTTAAGGGAACCCAGCCCCAGCATTTT

J: TRBJ2-7
V: TRBV5-6
D: -
size: -
CDR3: CASSLGAVPSKQYF
DNA: TGTGCCAGCAGCTTGGGTGCAGTTCCAAGTAAGCAGTACTTC

J: TRBJ1-1
V: TRBV5-1
D: -
size: -
CDR3: CASRDASGGTEAFF
DNA: TGCGCCAGCAGGGACGCCTCGGGGGGCACTGAAGCTTTCTTT

J: TRBJ2-7
V: TRBV7-2
D: -
size: -
CDR3: CASSADWGTSYEQYF
DNA: TGTGCCAGCAGCGCGGACTGGGGGACCTCCTACGAGCAGTACTTC

J: TRBJ1-1
V: TRBV19
D: -
size: -
CDR3: CASSLGTWATEAFF
DNA: TGTGCCAGTAGTCTGGGGACATGGGCCACTGAAGCTTTCTTT

J: TRBJ2-4
V: TRBV30
D: -
size: -
CDR3: CAWRPRRNIQYF
DNA: TGTGCCTGGAGGCCCCGCAGAAACATTCAGTACTTC

J: TRBJ1-1
V: TRBV18
D: -
size: -
CDR3: CASSPPGGRNTEAFF
DNA: TGTGCCAGCTCACCACCTGGGGGACGGAACACTGAAGCTTTCTTT

J: TRBJ1-4
V: TRBV25-1
D: TRBD1
size: -
CDR3: CASSDSTGTGDEKLFF
DNA: TGTGCCAGCAGTGACTCTACCGGGACAGGGGATGAAAAACTGTTTTTT

J: TRBJ2-4
V: TRBV5-1
D: -
size: -
CDR3: CASSLLSTGAKNIQYF
DNA: TGCGCCAGCAGCTTACTTAGTACCGGAGCCAAAAACATTCAGTACTTC

J: TRBJ1-6
V: TRBV6-5
D: TRBD1
size: -
CDR3: CASSLDRTVPLHF
DNA: TGTGCCAGCAGCTTGGACAGGACGGTCCCCCTCCACTTT

J: TRBJ1-2
V: TRBV28
D: TRBD1
size: -
CDR3: CASSFAAGGALEGYTF
DNA: TGTGCCAGCAGTTTTGCTGCAGGGGGGGCCTTAGAAGGCTACACCTTC

J: TRBJ2-5
V: TRBV2
D: TRBD1
size: once
CDR3: CASSMIGTGEETQYF
DNA: TGTGCCAGCAGTATGATAGGGACAGGGGAAGAGACCCAGTACTTC

J: TRBJ2-3
V: TRBV5-1
D: -
size: -
CDR3: CASSFSGLPSDTQYF
DNA: TGCGCCAGCAGCTTCAGTGGACTCCCGTCGGATACGCAGTATTTT

J: TRBJ2-7
V: TRBV10-3
D: -
size: -
CDR3: CAISDLARSSYEQYF
DNA: TGTGCCATCAGTGATCTAGCGCGAAGCTCCTACGAGCAGTACTTC

J: TRBJ2-5
V: TRBV7-2
D: -
size: -
CDR3: CASSLVQGRETQYF
DNA: TGTGCCAGCAGCTTAGTGCAGGGACGAGAGACCCAGTACTTC

J: TRBJ2-6
V: TRBV5-8
D: -
size: -
CDR3: CASSGTKVSGANVLTF
DNA: TGTGCCAGCAGCGGGACAAAAGTTTCTGGGGCCAACGTCCTGACTTTC

J: TRBJ2-7
V: TRBV6-5
D: TRBD1
size: once
CDR3: CASRRGGTGAYEQYF
DNA: TGTGCCAGCAGGAGAGGGGGGACAGGGGCCTACGAGCAGTACTTC

J: TRBJ2-7
V: TRBV27
D: -
size: -
CDR3: CASSLSQGEQYF
DNA: TGTGCCAGCAGTTTATCGCAAGGGGAGCAGTACTTC

J: TRBJ2-1
V: TRBV7-3
D: TRBD1
size: -
CDR3: CASSAPGTGVYNEQFF
DNA: TGTGCCAGCAGCGCCCCCGGGACAGGGGTCTACAATGAGCAGTTCTTC

J: TRBJ1-1
V: TRBV7-9
D: -
size: once
CDR3: CASSLGPGVNTEAFF
DNA: TGTGCCAGCAGCTTAGGGCCGGGAGTAAACACTGAAGCTTTCTTT

J: TRBJ1-4
V: TRBV7-9
D: TRBD1
size: few
CDR3: CASSLVGTAGEKLFF
DNA: TGTGCCAGCAGCTTGGTAGGGACAGCGGGTGAAAAACTGTTTTTT

J: TRBJ2-5
V: TRBV28
D: -
size: -
CDR3: CASSFGMAGQGETQYF
DNA: TGTGCCAGCAGTTTCGGGATGGCGGGGCAGGGTGAGACCCAGTACTTC

J: TRBJ2-5
V: TRBV28
D: -
size: -
CDR3: CASSLTGTQETQYF
DNA: TGTGCCAGCAGTTTGACGGGCACCCAAGAGACCCAGTACTTC

J: TRBJ2-6
V: TRBV16
D: -
size: -
CDR3: CASSQWSSGLGSGANVLTF
DNA: TGTGCCAGCAGCCAATGGAGCTCAGGGCTAGGCTCTGGGGCCAACGTCCTGACTTTC

J: TRBJ1-1
V: TRBV29-1
D: TRBD1
size: once
CDR3: CSGSSTGPNTEAFF
DNA: TGCAGCGGTTCCTCGACAGGGCCGAACACTGAAGCTTTCTTT

J: TRBJ1-2
V: TRBV7-2
D: -
size: once
CDR3: CASSLESANYGYTF
DNA: TGTGCCAGCAGCTTAGAGTCAGCAAACTATGGCTACACCTTC